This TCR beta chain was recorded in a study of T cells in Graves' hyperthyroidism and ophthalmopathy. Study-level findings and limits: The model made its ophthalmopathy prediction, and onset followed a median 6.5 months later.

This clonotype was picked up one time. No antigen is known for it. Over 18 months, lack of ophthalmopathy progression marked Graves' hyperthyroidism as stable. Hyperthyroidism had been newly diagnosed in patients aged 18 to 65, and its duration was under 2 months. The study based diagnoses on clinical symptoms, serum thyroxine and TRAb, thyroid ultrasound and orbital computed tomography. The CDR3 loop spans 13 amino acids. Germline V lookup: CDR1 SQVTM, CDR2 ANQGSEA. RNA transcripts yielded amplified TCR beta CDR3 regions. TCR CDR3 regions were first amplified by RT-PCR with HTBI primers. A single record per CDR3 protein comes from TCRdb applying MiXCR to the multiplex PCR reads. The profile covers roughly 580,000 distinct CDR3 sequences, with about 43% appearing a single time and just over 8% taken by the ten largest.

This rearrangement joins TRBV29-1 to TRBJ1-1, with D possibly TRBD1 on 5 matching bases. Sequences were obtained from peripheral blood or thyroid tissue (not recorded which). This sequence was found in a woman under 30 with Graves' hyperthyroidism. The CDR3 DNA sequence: TGCAGAACAGATAGCGGGGCAGGCACTGAAGCTTTCTTT. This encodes CRTDSGAGTEAFF.